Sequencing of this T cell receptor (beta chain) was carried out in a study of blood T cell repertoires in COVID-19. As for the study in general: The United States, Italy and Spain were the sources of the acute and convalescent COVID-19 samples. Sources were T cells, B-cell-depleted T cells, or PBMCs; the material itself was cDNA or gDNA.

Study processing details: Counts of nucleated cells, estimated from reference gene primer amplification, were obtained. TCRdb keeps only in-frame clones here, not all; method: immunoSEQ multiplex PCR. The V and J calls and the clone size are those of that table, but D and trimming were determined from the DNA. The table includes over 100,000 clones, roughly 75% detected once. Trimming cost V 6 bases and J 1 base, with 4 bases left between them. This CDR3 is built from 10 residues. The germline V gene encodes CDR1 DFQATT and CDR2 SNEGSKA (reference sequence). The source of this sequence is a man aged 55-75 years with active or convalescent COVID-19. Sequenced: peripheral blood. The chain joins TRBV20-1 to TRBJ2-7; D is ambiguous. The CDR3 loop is CSARSYEQYF. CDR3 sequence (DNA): TGCAGTGCCCGGTCCTACGAGCAGTACTTC.